This T cell receptor (beta chain) stems from a study of blood T cell repertoires in COVID-19. Sequencing used immunoSEQ multiplex PCR; TCRdb keeps in-frame clones, though not all of them. The sample lists over 350,000 clones; 85% to 90% were seen once. Trimming removed 3 bases from V and 7 bases from J, with 10 bases in between. The CDR3 totals 13 residues. CDR1 MDHEN and CDR2 SYDVKM come from the germline V gene. Clinical history reported by participants formed the basis on which cohorts were assigned. The gene calls are TRBV28 and TRBJ1-5, with a possible D match to TRBD1 (5 bases). The sample was PBMCs or T cells enriched from blood (not recorded which). This receptor was obtained from a woman aged 50 to 60 who had recovered from COVID-19. The CDR3 here is CASSLWGDQPQHF. In nucleotides, the CDR3 is TGTGCCAGCAGTTTGTGGGGGGACCAGCCCCAGCATTTT. Full variable domain (missing parts from reference TRBV28 and TRBJ1-5): DVKVTQSSRYLVKRTGEKVFLECVQDMDHENMFWYRQDPGLGLRLIYFSYDVKMKEKGDIPEGYSVSREKKERFSLILESASTNQTSMYLCASSLWGDQPQHFGDGTRLSIL.